The T cell receptor beta chain under discussion was sequenced for a study of T cell responses to AZD1222 COVID-19 vaccine. Study at large: Recipients boosted at about 4 weeks or about 12 weeks are pooled. General observations from the study: Close to half of spike-specific TCRs reportedly recognize unmutated variant regions. There were vaccine-associated CD4 TCRs across spike, dominant at 160-218 and 743-854. Mostly white British, mostly female donors; authors suggested clonal diversity may be underestimated.

Worth noting for this clone: Antigen unknown.

Generated by immunoSEQ multiplex PCR, the TCRdb table keeps only in-frame clones and is missing some. This sample has about 92,000 clones, with 86% found just once. The trim removed 5 bases at V and 1 base at J, leaving 2 bases unmatched. The V gene's germline CDR1 is SGHAT and CDR2 FQDESV (reference sequence). The CDR3 runs 15 residues. Sequenced material: peripheral blood, taken on day 0 of AZD1222 vaccination. This clonotype originated in an adult in good health. V is TRBV11-1 and J is TRBJ2-1; 10 nucleotides align to TRBD2. The CDR3 here is CASSKLAGSYNEQFF. The CDR3 coding sequence is TGTGCCAGCAGCAAACTAGCGGGGTCCTACAATGAGCAGTTCTTC.